This is a list of T cell receptor beta chains from one sample in a study of long-term antiretroviral therapy in people with HIV. Clones were read by immunoSEQ multiplex PCR, and TCRdb kept only the in-frame ones, dropping some. The table has about 28,000 clones, approximately 80% seen once. The sequences come from unsorted PBMCs, collected about 2.7 years after starting antiretroviral therapy. Source of these receptors: a man aged 25-45 years with HIV. CDR3s include the opening cysteine and the closing phenylalanine or tryptophan. The D gene is left open where the match is weak. Not all rows give a size; the values are once, few, many and, for expanded clones, a class.

d_call j_call clone_size v_call cdr3_aa cdr3_nt
TRBD1 TRBJ2-2 - TRBV11-3 CASSLALQGAGELFF TGTGCCAGCAGCTTAGCGTTACAGGGGGCCGGGGAGCTGTTTTTT
- TRBJ2-1 few TRBV5-4 CASSLDLNEQFF TGTGCCAGCAGCTTGGATCTTAATGAGCAGTTCTTC
- TRBJ2-7 once TRBV7-2 CASSLAFEQYF TGTGCCAGCAGCTTAGCTTTCGAGCAGTACTTC
TRBD1 TRBJ1-5 - TRBV6-5 CASSSGRGQHQPQHF TGTGCCAGCAGTTCAGGAAGGGGGCAGCATCAGCCCCAGCATTTT
- TRBJ2-7 once TRBV9 CASSTGLRAHEQYF TGTGCCAGCAGCACCGGGCTTCGGGCCCACGAGCAGTACTTC
- TRBJ2-7 - TRBV7-2 CASSLSRSQAYEQYF TGTGCCAGCAGCTTGTCGCGCAGCCAAGCTTACGAGCAGTACTTC
TRBD2 TRBJ2-3 - TRBV7-8 CASSLVAGLGRDTQYF TGTGCCAGCAGCTTAGTAGCGGGCCTCGGACGGGATACGCAGTATTTT
- TRBJ2-1 few TRBV29-1 CSVEYPQGNNEQFF TGCAGCGTTGAATATCCGCAGGGCAACAATGAGCAGTTCTTC
- TRBJ1-6 - TRBV11-2 CASSLLWDKEGNNSPLHF TGTGCCAGCAGCTTACTTTGGGACAAAGAAGGTAATAATTCACCCCTCCACTTT
- TRBJ2-1 - TRBV9 CASSVEGVSYNEQFF TGTGCCAGCAGCGTCGAGGGGGTCTCCTACAATGAGCAGTTCTTC
- TRBJ2-1 - TRBV29-1 CSVEAGSSYNEQFF TGCAGCGTTGAGGCGGGTTCATCCTACAATGAGCAGTTCTTC
TRBD1 TRBJ1-2 - TRBV7-9 CASSGSGQNYGYTF TGTGCCAGCAGCGGATCGGGACAGAACTATGGCTACACCTTC
- TRBJ2-2 - TRBV4-3 CASSQDTSSTGELFF TGCGCCAGCAGCCAAGACACTAGTTCCACCGGGGAGCTGTTTTTT
TRBD2 TRBJ2-2 - TRBV19 CASSMLAGYYTGELFF TGTGCCAGTAGTATGCTAGCGGGATACTACACCGGGGAGCTGTTTTTT
TRBD1 TRBJ1-2 - TRBV5-1 CASYLPGQGTNGYTF TGCGCCAGCTACCTACCAGGACAGGGGACGAATGGCTACACCTTC
TRBD2 TRBJ2-5 - TRBV5-1 CASSFSSGGKETQYF TGCGCCAGCAGCTTCTCTAGCGGGGGCAAGGAGACCCAGTACTTC
- TRBJ1-2 - TRBV7-9 CASSLMVGINYGYTF TGTGCCAGCAGCTTGATGGTAGGGATCAACTATGGCTACACCTTC
- TRBJ2-2 - TRBV25-1 CASSLGMRNTGELFF TGTGCCAGCAGTCTGGGGATGAGGAACACCGGGGAGCTGTTTTTT
TRBD2 TRBJ2-1 - TRBV11-2 CASYVGGANEQFF TGTGCCAGCTACGTCGGGGGGGCCAATGAGCAGTTCTTC
TRBD1 TRBJ2-2 - TRBV5-1 CASSNKGAAAGELFF TGCGCCAGCAGCAACAAGGGGGCGGCGGCCGGGGAGCTGTTTTTT
- TRBJ1-3 - TRBV6-1 CASSEPGGNTIYF TGTGCCAGCAGTGAACCAGGCGGAAACACCATATATTTT
- TRBJ1-2 - TRBV20-1 CSAFGQSGYTF TGCAGTGCTTTTGGACAGTCTGGCTACACCTTC
- TRBJ1-1 - TRBV30 CAWRATRNTEAFF TGTGCCTGGAGAGCTACCAGGAACACTGAAGCTTTCTTT
TRBD1 TRBJ2-3 - TRBV29-1 CSVRTGDRDTQYF TGCAGCGTCAGGACAGGGGATAGAGATACGCAGTATTTT
- TRBJ1-2 once TRBV7-9 CASNPGANSYTF TGTGCCAGCAACCCCGGGGCTAATAGCTACACCTTC
TRBD2 TRBJ2-2 - TRBV5-1 CASSLAGGPSTGELFF TGCGCCAGCAGCTTGGCGGGAGGGCCTAGCACCGGGGAGCTGTTTTTT
- TRBJ1-5 - TRBV27 CASSSRSNQPQHF TGTGCCAGCAGTTCCAGAAGCAATCAGCCCCAGCATTTT
- TRBJ2-6 - TRBV5-1 CASSFRQVQMGANVLTF TGCGCCAGCAGCTTTAGGCAGGTCCAAATGGGAGCCAACGTCCTGACTTTC
- TRBJ1-2 - TRBV30 CALFSNGYTF TGTGCCTTATTCAGTAATGGCTACACCTTC
TRBD2 TRBJ2-2 - TRBV10-3 CAISERSGGNTGELFF TGTGCCATCAGTGAGCGTAGCGGGGGGAACACCGGGGAGCTGTTTTTT
- TRBJ1-4 - TRBV2 CASRLSRNEKLFF TGTGCCAGCAGGCTAAGTCGTAATGAAAAACTGTTTTTT
- TRBJ2-1 once TRBV5-5 CASSLEAGPNEQFF TGTGCCAGCAGCTTGGAGGCAGGGCCCAATGAGCAGTTCTTC
- TRBJ2-2 - TRBV9 CASSVEGDGELFF TGTGCCAGCAGCGTAGAGGGGGACGGGGAGCTGTTTTTT
TRBD1 TRBJ2-5 - TRBV6-5 CASRATGVQTQYF TGTGCCAGCAGGGCAACAGGGGTACAGACCCAGTACTTC
TRBD1 TRBJ2-7 - TRBV11-2 CASRGQGTIYEQYF TGTGCCAGCAGGGGACAGGGTACTATCTACGAGCAGTACTTC
TRBD2 TRBJ2-2 few TRBV2 CASSLAGVSGELFF TGTGCCAGCAGCTTAGCGGGAGTGTCCGGGGAGCTGTTTTTT
- TRBJ2-4 once TRBV4-2 CASSQGETTDIQYF TGTGCCAGCAGCCAAGGTGAGACTACGGACATTCAGTACTTC
- TRBJ1-4 - TRBV18 CASSPLPGTATVEKLFF TGTGCCAGCTCACCGCTGCCCGGGACCGCCACCGTGGAAAAACTGTTTTTT
- TRBJ1-5 - TRBV6-6 CAIRDAGERQPQHF TGTGCCATTCGGGACGCCGGGGAACGTCAGCCCCAGCATTTT
TRBD2 TRBJ2-7 - TRBV27 CASSLSPLAGVVYEQYF TGTGCCAGCAGTTTATCCCCACTAGCGGGAGTAGTCTACGAGCAGTACTTC
TRBD1 TRBJ2-3 - TRBV27 CASRTYSTGGYEADSQYF TGTGCCAGCAGGACATATTCAACAGGGGGCTACGAAGCGGATTCGCAGTATTTT
TRBD1 TRBJ2-7 few TRBV27 CASSLGQGAYEQYF TGTGCCAGCAGTTTGGGACAGGGGGCCTACGAGCAGTACTTC
- TRBJ1-5 - TRBV6-1 CASSLEGYQPQHF TGTGCCAGCTCCCTAGAGGGGTATCAGCCCCAGCATTTT
- TRBJ1-2 - TRBV27 CASSKGTGYGYTF TGTGCCAGCAGTAAGGGGACCGGCTATGGCTACACCTTC
- TRBJ1-1 - TRBV2 CASSDSKGRVAFF TGTGCCAGCAGTGATTCTAAGGGTAGAGTGGCTTTCTTT
TRBD1 TRBJ2-1 - TRBV14 CASSRRQGGVNEQFF TGTGCCAGCAGCCGCCGACAGGGGGGAGTCAATGAGCAGTTCTTC
TRBD2 TRBJ2-1 - TRBV27 CASRTSGRRNEQFF TGTGCCAGCAGGACTAGCGGGAGACGCAATGAGCAGTTCTTC
- TRBJ1-4 - TRBV11-2 CASSPNPAVNEKLFF TGTGCCAGCAGCCCAAACCCAGCAGTGAATGAAAAACTGTTTTTT
- TRBJ2-3 - TRBV9 CASSLQGQSDTQYF TGTGCCAGCAGCCTCCAAGGACAGTCAGATACGCAGTATTTT
- TRBJ2-5 - TRBV7-6 CASRAEGAQETQYF TGTGCCAGCAGGGCAGAGGGTGCCCAAGAGACCCAGTACTTC
- TRBJ1-1 once TRBV11-3 CASSLAPNTEAFF TGTGCCAGCAGCTTAGCACCTAACACTGAAGCTTTCTTT
TRBD1 TRBJ2-5 - TRBV9 CASSVAGGTGKETQYF TGTGCCAGCAGCGTAGCGGGCGGGACAGGTAAAGAGACCCAGTACTTC
- TRBJ2-7 - TRBV4-3 CASSQARAGGYEQYF TGCGCCAGCAGCCAGGCCAGGGCTGGGGGTTACGAGCAGTACTTC
TRBD1 TRBJ2-1 - TRBV29-1 CSVGAGGNEQFF TGCAGCGTTGGGGCAGGGGGTAATGAGCAGTTCTTC
TRBD2 TRBJ2-1 - TRBV7-9 CASSLAIAGGSNEQFF TGTGCCAGCAGCTTAGCGATAGCGGGGGGAAGTAATGAGCAGTTCTTC
TRBD1 TRBJ1-6 - TRBV30 CARSATGVGNSPLHF TGTGCCCGGAGCGCGACAGGGGTTGGGAATTCACCCCTCCACTTT
- TRBJ1-5 few TRBV19 CASSPAVTGYQPQHF TGTGCCAGTAGCCCAGCGGTGACAGGATATCAGCCCCAGCATTTT
- TRBJ2-7 few TRBV27 CASSLRGDQTYEQYF TGTGCCAGCAGTCTCCGAGGGGACCAGACCTACGAGCAGTACTTC
- TRBJ1-5 once TRBV30 CAWSYRRPGPPGGNQPQHF TGTGCCTGGAGTTACAGGCGACCGGGACCCCCAGGAGGCAATCAGCCCCAGCATTTT
TRBD2 TRBJ2-3 - TRBV6-5 CASRKAGALTDTQYF TGTGCCAGCAGGAAAGCGGGGGCTTTGACAGATACGCAGTATTTT